This T cell receptor beta chain was sequenced for a study of CXCR3-negative and CXCR3-positive naive CD8 T cells. Study summary: The study obtained roughly 140 million TRB reads, about 1.5 +/- 0.3 million per library. Study-wide findings and caveats: Greater hydrophobicity was found in TRB CDR3s of CXCR3-positive naive cells than of CXCR3-negative naive cells. Relative to memory CD8+ cells, whose diversity was much lower, both naive subsets had comparably high diversity. Fresh PBMCs served for most assays, and CXCR3 expression fell partially after cryopreservation.

In preparing the TRB cDNA libraries, 5' RACE with UMI labels was used. No DNA is given; TCRdb re-called the 5' RACE reads and lists each CDR3 protein once. In total, the table holds about 130,000 distinct CDR3 sequences. Per the germline V gene, CDR1 is SGHRS and CDR2 is YFSETQ. The CDR3 covers 14 residues. To note about this clonotype: Antigen specificity is unknown.

The gene calls are TRBV5-1 and TRBJ1-1; the TRBD1 assignment by TCRdb is unverifiable without DNA. Sequences were obtained from naive CXCR3- CD8+ T cells from blood. Subset: CD45RO-CCR7+CD27+CD95- naive CD8+ T cells lacking CXCR3 (TNR3-). The sequence was obtained from a human donor in good health. Some clones in this sample may be carry-over from other donors' samples. The CDR3 reads CASSPGTGDTEAFF.